This T cell receptor beta chain was observed in a study of blood T cell repertoires in COVID-19. The wider study: The analysed material was cDNA or gDNA that came from T cells, B-cell-depleted T cells, or PBMCs.

The age range of participants was 18 to 89 years, with residence in approximately 25 US areas. Donors were grouped by their self-reported clinical history. In the source study's methods: Amplification of reference gene primers provided the estimated nucleated cell counts. TCRdb's copy holds only in-frame clones and misses some; the assay was immunoSEQ multiplex PCR. For V, J and clone size, that table is used; D and trimming come from the DNA. The repertoire holds about 320,000 clones, with around 84% as singletons. This CDR3 has 16 amino acids. V trimming: 0 bases; J trimming: 6 bases; junction bases outside the gene matches: 8. Per the germline V gene, CDR1 is SGHRS and CDR2 is YFSETQ.

This chain links TRBV5-1 with TRBJ1-4; 7 bases are shared with TRBD1. The TCR was taken from a woman aged 18 to 35 who had recovered from COVID-19. The specimen was PBMCs or T cells enriched from blood (not recorded which). CDR3 nucleotide sequence: TGCGCCAGCAGCTTGGGACAGGACAGGTACGATGAAAAACTGTTTTTT. It specifies CASSLGQDRYDEKLFF.